The 32 T cell receptor beta chains listed next were all sequenced from one sample in a study of identical twins. Each CDR3 protein is one row after TCRdb ran MiXCR on the 5' RACE reads. This table has fewer than 800,000 distinct CDR3 sequences, roughly 7.1% appearing once. These data were likewise used in another study, on yellow fever vaccine responses in identical twins.

The sequenced sample was PBMCs. Receptors were obtained from a woman younger than 35 in good health.

This clonotype was seen repeatedly, ten times or more. This chain connects TRBV12-3 or TRBV12-4 to TRBJ1-5; TRBD1 might be the D (5 bases). V dropped 8 bases and J dropped 0 bases, with 17 bases sitting between them. This CDR3 is 16 amino acids long. CDR3 DNA: TGTGCCAGCGCCCCCCGGGGAGGGGTTAGCAATCAGCCCCAGCATTTT. Translated, it gives CASAPRGGVSNQPQHF.

V gene TRBV12-3 or TRBV12-4 combines with J gene TRBJ2-3; 15 nucleotides match TRBD2. Trimming cost V 6 bases and J 8 bases; bases outside gene matches: 6. There are 15 residues in the CDR3. CDR3 DNA: TGTGCCAGCAGGGGGACTAGCGGGAGGAAGATTACGCAGTATTTT. It translates to CASRGTSGRKITQYF.

In this sample, this clonotype turned up many times. The rearrangement links TRBV20-1 to TRBJ2-1; TRBD1 matches at 8 bases. V gave up 1 base and J gave up 2 bases; unmatched junction bases: 4. CDR3 length: 15 residues. Germline V gene lookup returns CDR1 DFQATT and CDR2 SNEGSKA (reference sequence). CDR3 region: CSARGQGSTYNEQFF. The CDR3 region has the DNA TGCAGTGCTAGAGGACAGGGGAGCACCTACAATGAGCAGTTCTTC.

In this sample, this clonotype turned up many times. The chain links TRBV24-1 to TRBJ2-2; 8 positions agree with TRBD2. The germline gives CDR1 KGHDR, CDR2 SFDVKD. Trimming removed 1 base from V and 0 bases from J; junction bases left unmatched: 9. The CDR3 contains 19 residues. Here the CDR3 reads CATSDFTAGDSANTGELFF. The CDR3 coding sequence is TGTGCCACCAGTGATTTCACAGCGGGAGATTCCGCGAACACCGGGGAGCTGTTTTTT.

This clonotype was recorded at least ten times. The rearrangement links TRBV10-3 to TRBJ1-4, with TRBD1 as a possible D gene (6 bases). V lost 10 bases and J lost 13, with 22 bases in between. This CDR3 spans 13 amino acids. In germline, CDR1 is ENHRY, CDR2 SYGVKD. CDR3 amino acids: CATTDSPSTLLFF. The CDR3 bases are TGTGCCACCACGGACAGTCCCTCCACCTTACTGTTTTTT.

Many counts were recorded for this clonotype. V and J are TRBV9 and TRBJ1-1, with D uncertain. From germline, CDR1 is SGDLS and CDR2 YYNGEE. The CDR3 sequence is 15 residues long. The ends were cut back, 4 bases at V and 1 base at J, with 14 bases in the middle. CDR3 sequence reads: CASSSQTTGNTEAFF. As DNA, the CDR3 is TGTGCCAGCAGCTCCCAAACGACGGGGAACACTGAAGCTTTCTTT.

There are a few counts of this clonotype. V and J are TRBV7-2 and TRBJ1-5, with D possibly matching TRBD1 (5 bases). Per the germline V gene, CDR1 is SGHTA and CDR2 is FQGNSA. V lost 2 bases to trimming and J lost 5 bases, with 7 bases between them. CDR3 length: 13 residues. This chain's CDR3 is CASSLQGHQPQHF. The CDR3 DNA sequence: TGTGCCAGCAGCTTACAGGGACATCAGCCCCAGCATTTT.

This clonotype has a count of ten or more. Compared with germline, one end of the junction differs, possibly owing to a read error. The J gene is TRBJ2-7, the V gene TRBV7-9; 8 nucleotides align to TRBD1. The germline CDR1 and CDR2 sequences are SEHNR and FQNEAQ (reference sequence). The CDR3 has 15 amino acids. This chain's CDR3 is CASSLGTGILYEQYF. CDR3 coding DNA: TGTGCCAGCAGCTTAGGGACAGGGATTCTCTACGAACAGTACTTC.

This clonotype has ten or more counts. This chain uses TRBV20-1 with TRBJ2-5; 7 bases are shared with TRBD1. J lost 2 bases, V lost 4 bases, and 7 bases had no gene match. CDR1 is DFQATT, CDR2 SNEGSKA, per germline (reference sequence). The CDR3 runs 14 residues. CDR3 residues: CSATGTATQETQYF. The CDR3 coding sequence is TGCAGTGCTACCGGGACAGCCACACAAGAGACCCAGTACTTC.

This clonotype has more than one count but fewer than ten. The chain uses TRBV28 and TRBJ1-3, with 7 bases lining up with TRBD1. The CDR3 consists of 15 residues. The germline gives CDR1 MDHEN, CDR2 SYDVKM. With V trimmed by 7 bases and J by 8 bases, 14 bases remained unmatched. The chain's CDR3 is CASNYRDRVLDTIYF. In DNA form, the CDR3 reads TGTGCCAGCAATTACCGGGACAGAGTTTTGGACACCATATATTTT.

The gene calls are TRBV6-1 and TRBJ2-3; 7 bases align to TRBD2. Germline CDR1 reads MNHNS; CDR2 reads SASEGT. The ends lost 4 bases at V and 0 bases at J; junction bases unmatched: 16. This CDR3 comprises 19 residues. Here the CDR3 reads CASSGEGTSVGPSTDTQYF. The DNA for the CDR3 is TGTGCCAGCAGTGGCGAAGGTACTAGCGTGGGCCCAAGCACAGATACGCAGTATTTT.

This clonotype occurred a few times. The chain has TRBV9 and TRBJ2-2; 9 bases align to TRBD2. The CDR3 extends over 17 amino acids. Germline V gene lookup returns CDR1 SGDLS and CDR2 YYNGEE. Trimming at V came to 3 bases and at J to 10 bases, leaving 16 bases not matched to a gene. CDR3 bases: TGTGCCAGCAGCGCCCAGGGCCTGCGGGAGGGCCGAGTGGAGCTGTTTTTT. It translates to CASSAQGLREGRVELFF. The full variable domain, with the rest looked up from reference TRBV9 and TRBJ2-2, is DSGVTQTPKHLITATGQRVTLRCSPRSGDLSVYWYQQSLDQGLQFLIQYYNGEERAKGNILERFSAQQFPDLHSELNLSSLELGDSALYFCASSAQGLREGRVELFFGEGSRLTVL.

This chain links TRBV28 with TRBJ2-7; TRBD1 agrees at 10 bases. Germline trimming cut 5 bases from V and 6 bases from J; bases unmatched to any gene: 7. Per the germline V gene, CDR1 is MDHEN and CDR2 is SYDVKM. The CDR3 has 14 residues. Here the CDR3 reads CASSHTGTGAEQYV. CDR3 coding DNA: TGTGCCAGCAGTCATACCGGGACAGGGGCCGAGCAGTACGTC.

In its sample, this clonotype was seen many times. The V call is TRBV4-2, the J call TRBJ2-1, with TRBD2 matching over 11 bases. Germline assignment: CDR1 LGHNA and CDR2 YNFKEQ. The CDR3 is 16 residues long. Trimming removed 5 bases from V and 5 bases from J; junction bases left unmatched: 8. The CDR3 here is CASSGRLAGTHNEQFF. The CDR3 DNA is TGTGCCAGCAGCGGTAGACTAGCGGGAACCCACAATGAGCAGTTCTTC.

The rearrangement links TRBV20-1 to TRBJ2-3, with TRBD2 as a possible D gene (5 bases). Germline CDR1 DFQATT, CDR2 SNEGSKA (reference sequence). The CDR3 is 14 residues long. The ends were cut back, 6 bases at V and 0 bases at J, with 13 bases in the middle. CDR3 bases: TGCAGTGCCAGACTACCGGGGAGCACAGATACGCAGTATTTT. It translates to CSARLPGSTDTQYF.

The V call is TRBV7-9, the J call TRBJ2-7, with 7 nucleotides matching TRBD2. Germline values: CDR1 SEHNR, CDR2 FQNEAQ (reference sequence). V was pared by 5 bases and J by 9 bases, with 4 bases of the junction left unmatched. This CDR3 is 11 amino acids long. The CDR3 loop reads CASSAGLGQYF. CDR3 sequence (DNA): TGTGCCAGCAGCGCCGGACTAGGGCAGTACTTC.

This chain links TRBV5-6 with TRBJ2-1, with 10 positions matching TRBD2. Germline loops: CDR1 SGHDT, CDR2 YYEEEE. The V segment lost 2 bases and the J segment 6 bases; nucleotides outside the gene matches: 11. This CDR3 contains 17 residues. The CDR3 sequence is CASSLPPWSGRANEQFF. The CDR3 DNA reads TGTGCCAGCAGCTTACCACCGTGGAGCGGGAGGGCCAATGAGCAGTTCTTC.

The table lists this clonotype with many counts. The chain joins TRBV5-1 to TRBJ2-2; 7 bases line up with TRBD1. CDR3 length: 16 amino acids. V shed 4 bases and J 0 bases; nucleotides not matched to a gene: 6. Germline loops: CDR1 SGHRS, CDR2 YFSETQ. CDR3 sequence reads: CASSEGARANTGELFF. The CDR3 coding sequence is TGCGCCAGCAGCGAGGGGGCCAGGGCGAACACCGGGGAGCTGTTTTTT.

This clonotype came up a few times. This chain uses TRBV14 with TRBJ2-3, with unresolved D. The CDR3 contains 16 residues. Germline values: CDR1 SGHDN, CDR2 FVKESK. Trimming shortened V by 4 bases and J by 0 bases, and 14 bases separated the two germline ends. For the CDR3, the DNA is TGTGCCAGCAGCCCCCTCTTAATATCTAGCACAGATACGCAGTATTTT. Residues: CASSPLLISSTDTQYF.

Many counts were recorded for this clonotype. The J gene is TRBJ2-7, the V gene TRBV27; perhaps TRBD2 as D (6 bases). With 3 bases removed from V and 7 bases from J, the gap between germline ends came to 13 bases. CDR1 is MNHEY and CDR2 is SMNVEV in the germline V gene (reference sequence). CDR3 length: 13 residues. The CDR3 is CASSLDGRGEQYV. Here the CDR3 DNA reads TGTGCCAGCAGTTTGGACGGGAGAGGGGAGCAGTACGTC.

The table lists this clonotype with many counts. The chain recombines TRBV20-1 with TRBJ2-5; D gene uncertain. CDR1 is DFQATT, CDR2 SNEGSKA, per germline (reference sequence). Trimming pared 0 bases from V and 2 bases from J, leaving 10 bases between. The CDR3 sequence is 14 residues long. CDR3 coding DNA: TGCAGTGCTAGAGATCTGGCAGTACAAGAGACCCAGTACTTC. This sequence encodes CSARDLAVQETQYF.

The genes are TRBV2 and TRBJ2-7, with D unclear. The germline V gene has CDR1 SNHLY and CDR2 FYNNEI. The CDR3 has 13 residues. V lost 0 bases and J lost 6, with 9 bases in between. The CDR3 sequence: CASSEAIRIEQYF. CDR3 sequence (DNA): TGTGCCAGCAGTGAAGCGATAAGGATCGAGCAGTACTTC.

The rearrangement links TRBV24-1 to TRBJ2-3; 7 bases align to TRBD2. The germline V gene has CDR1 KGHDR and CDR2 SFDVKD. Trimming cost V 2 bases and J 6 bases; bases outside gene matches: 7. The CDR3 totals 15 residues. The CDR3 here is CATSDYQTSSDTQYF. Written as DNA, the CDR3 is TGTGCCACCAGTGATTACCAGACTAGCTCGGATACGCAGTATTTT.

This clonotype was observed a handful of times. The CDR3 sequence is CASSVVSTNTGELFF. The CDR3 DNA reads TGTGCCAGCAGCGTAGTTAGCACGAACACCGGGGAGCTGTTTTTT. The V and J genes are TRBV9 and TRBJ2-2, with unresolved D. The CDR3 consists of 15 residues. Germline V CDR1 and CDR2: SGDLS, YYNGEE. The V end lost 0 bases, the J end lost 0 bases, and 6 bases lay between the germline ends.

The rearrangement uses TRBV15 and TRBJ2-7; 10 nucleotides align to TRBD1. This CDR3 has 15 amino acids. Germline CDR1 and CDR2: LNHNV and YYDKDF (reference sequence). V lost 5 bases and J lost 2; bases outside the gene matches: 6. CDR3: CATSPRDRGPYEQYF. In DNA, the CDR3 is TGTGCCACCAGCCCGCGGGACAGGGGCCCCTACGAGCAGTACTTC.

As concerns this clonotype: A much larger clone lies a single base off, so this may be a read error. The chain uses TRBV10-1 and TRBJ2-4, with 7 positions matching TRBD1. Trimming took 4 bases from V and 5 from J; bases not matched to a gene: 5. The CDR3 is 14 amino acids. Germline CDR1 reads WNHNN; CDR2 reads SYGVQD (reference sequence). The CDR3 loop reads CASSVSGQQNIQYF. As DNA, the CDR3 is TGCGCCAGCAGTGTGTCGGGACAGCAAAACATTCAGTACTTC.

The sample holds a few counts of this clonotype. This CDR3 reads CASSFRSFPETQYF. CDR3 nucleotide sequence: TGTGCCAGCAGTTTCCGGAGCTTCCCAGAGACCCAGTACTTC. This chain uses TRBV28 with TRBJ2-5; D ambiguous. The CDR3 is 14 residues long. The germline V gene has CDR1 MDHEN and CDR2 SYDVKM. The V end lost 3 bases, the J end lost 4 bases, and 12 bases lay between the germline ends.

This clonotype was observed a handful of times. The chain has TRBV29-1 and TRBJ1-1; 7 positions match TRBD1. Unmatched junction bases numbered 7, after V lost 1 base and J lost 2 bases. The length of the CDR3 is 15 residues. The germline CDR1 and CDR2 sequences are SQVTM and ANQGSEA. In nucleotides, the CDR3 is TGCAGCGTTGAAGTCATAGGGGGCTATAACACTGAAGCTTTCTTT. The encoded protein is CSVEVIGGYNTEAFF.

The sample holds a few counts of this clonotype. The genes are TRBV2 and TRBJ2-5; D perhaps matches TRBD1 (6 bases). Between the trimmed V and J ends, which lost 4 bases and 5 bases, there was a span of 20 bases. Looked up from germline, CDR1 is SNHLY and CDR2 is FYNNEI. This CDR3 is built from 16 residues. The CDR3 spells CASSVGQHPPEETQYF. The CDR3 coding sequence is TGTGCCAGCAGTGTTGGACAGCACCCGCCCGAGGAGACCCAGTACTTC.

With regard to this clonotype: Just one base apart from a much larger clone, this may be a read error. The chain is built from TRBV6-1 and TRBJ2-3; tentative D call: TRBD1 (6 bases). The CDR3 loop spans 15 amino acids. CDR1 is MNHNS, CDR2 SASEGT, per germline. DNA of the CDR3: TGTGCCATCAGTGGGGGCGGTACTAGCACAGATACGCAGTATTTT. Its translation: CAISGGGTSTDTQYF.

This clonotype was counted many times. This sequence joins TRBV7-8 and TRBJ2-7; the D is unclear. Germline-derived CDR1 and CDR2 are SGHVS and FQNEAQ. There are 14 residues in the CDR3. The ends were cut back, 2 bases at V and 0 bases at J, with 8 bases in the middle. Here the CDR3 DNA reads TGTGCCAGCAGCTTAATGGATAGCTCCTACGAGCAGTACTTC. This translates into CASSLMDSSYEQYF. Supplemented by reference TRBV7-8 and TRBJ2-7, the full variable domain reads GAGVSQSPRYKVAKRGQDVALRCDPISGHVSLFWYQQALGQGPEFLTYFQNEAQLDKSGLPSDRFFAERPEGSVSTLKIQRTQQEDSAVYLCASSLMDSSYEQYFGPGTRLTVT.

V is TRBV2 and J is TRBJ1-2, with D unclear. V shed 4 bases and J shed 5 bases, with 5 bases lying between them. CDR3 length: 11 residues. The germline CDR1 and CDR2 sequences are SNHLY and FYNNEI. In nucleotides, the CDR3 is TGTGCCAGCAGTGGGGAGTATGGCTACACCTTC. It codes for CASSGEYGYTF.